This T cell receptor (beta chain) emerged from a study of T cell repertoires in cytomegalovirus infection. General study results and limits: The study identified carriers of CMV plus the relevant HLA from cumulative public TCR beta family frequency. Across the ex vivo response, the dominant clonotypes were HLA-C-restricted CMV-specific TCR beta clonotypes.

As to this clonotype: Its cognate antigen is unknown.

TCRdb reprocessed the reads via MiXCR and lists one record per CDR3 protein. The data show around 450,000 distinct CDR3 sequences, about a third seen once. There are 16 residues in the CDR3. Germline V CDR1 and CDR2: SGHTA, FQGNSA. Deletions cut 5 bases from V and 2 bases from J, with 17 bases between. Sequenced material: PBMCs. The origin of this receptor is a human donor in good health (CMV status not recorded). Some clones in this sample may be carry-over from other donors' samples. V is TRBV7-2 and J is TRBJ2-3; D possibly corresponds to TRBD1 (6 bases). DNA for the CDR3: TGTGCCAGCAGCGTACAGGGCCTCCTAACCACAGATACGCAGTATTTT. Its protein is CASSVQGLLTTDTQYF.